The clone carrying this TCR beta chain was observed a few times. Its antigen is still unknown. The Oncomine TCR Beta short-read assay was what sequenced the DNA obtained from cultured CD4+ T cells. Each CDR3 protein gets one entry after TCRdb re-called the PCR reads with MiXCR. The sample has about 18,000 distinct CDR3 sequences, less than 30% seen once. The sample is drawn from a study of vaccination and CD4 T cells after COVID-19. On the study more broadly: Participants got two doses of BNT162b2 or mRNA-1273 vaccine. Cells received overlapping spike peptides from SARS-CoV-2, HCoV-NL63, HCoV-OC43 and HCoV-229E as stimulation. Drawing of post-COVID samples took place a median roughly 95 days after diagnosis (range 35 to 161).

Study-wide results and limits: Early post-infection timepoints were missing, and relatively few convalescent patients were studied.

The treatment denotes: 10-day PBMC culture with coronavirus spike peptide pools or control peptides (ViraFEST assay). CDR1 is SEHNR and CDR2 is FQNEAQ in the germline V gene (reference sequence). V was cut by 3 bases and J by 4 bases, with 7 bases left in between. There are 12 residues in the CDR3. The TCR originated in a human donor with COVID-19. The sequencing input was cultured CD4+ T cells from blood. The rearrangement uses TRBV7-9 and TRBJ2-7; D is perhaps TRBD2 (5 bases). CDR3 sequence: CASSLTGYEQYF. In DNA form, the CDR3 reads TGTGCCAGCAGCTTGACGGGATACGAGCAGTACTTC.